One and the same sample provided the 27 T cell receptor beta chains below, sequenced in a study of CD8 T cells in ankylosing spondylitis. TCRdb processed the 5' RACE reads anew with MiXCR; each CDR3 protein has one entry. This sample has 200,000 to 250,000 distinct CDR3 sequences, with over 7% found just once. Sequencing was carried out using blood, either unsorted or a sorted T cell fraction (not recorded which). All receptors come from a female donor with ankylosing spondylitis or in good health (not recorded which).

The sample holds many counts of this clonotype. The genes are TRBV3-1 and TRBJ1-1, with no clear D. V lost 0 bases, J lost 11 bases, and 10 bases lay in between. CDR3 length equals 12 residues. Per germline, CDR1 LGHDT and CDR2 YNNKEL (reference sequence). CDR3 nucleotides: TGTGCCAGCAGCCAAGATCTGTCGGGTGCTTTCTTT. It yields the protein CASSQDLSGAFF.

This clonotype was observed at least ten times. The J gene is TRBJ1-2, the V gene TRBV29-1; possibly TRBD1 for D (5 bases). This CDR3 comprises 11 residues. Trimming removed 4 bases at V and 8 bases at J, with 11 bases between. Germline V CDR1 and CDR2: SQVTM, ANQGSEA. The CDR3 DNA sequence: TGCAGCGTTGTGCAGGGAACGGGCTACACCTTC. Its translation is CSVVQGTGYTF.

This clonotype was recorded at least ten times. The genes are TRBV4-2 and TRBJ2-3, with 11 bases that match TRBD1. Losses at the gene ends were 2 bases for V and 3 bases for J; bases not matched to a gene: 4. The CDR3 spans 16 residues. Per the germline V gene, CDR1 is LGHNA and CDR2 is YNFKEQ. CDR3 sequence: CASSQPGQGATDTQYF. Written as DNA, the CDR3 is TGTGCCAGCAGCCAACCAGGACAGGGGGCAACAGATACGCAGTATTTT.

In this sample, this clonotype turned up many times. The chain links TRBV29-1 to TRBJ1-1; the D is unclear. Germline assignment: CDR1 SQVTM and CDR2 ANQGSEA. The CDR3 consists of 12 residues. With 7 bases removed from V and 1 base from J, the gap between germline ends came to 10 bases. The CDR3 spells CSGEGRNTEAFF. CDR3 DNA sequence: TGCAGCGGGGAGGGCAGGAACACTGAAGCTTTCTTT.

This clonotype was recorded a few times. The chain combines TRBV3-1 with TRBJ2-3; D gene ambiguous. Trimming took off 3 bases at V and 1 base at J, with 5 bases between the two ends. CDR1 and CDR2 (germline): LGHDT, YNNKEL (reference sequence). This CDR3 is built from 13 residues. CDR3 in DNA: TGTGCCAGCAGCCAGTGGGGCACAGATACGCAGTATTTT. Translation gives CASSQWGTDTQYF.

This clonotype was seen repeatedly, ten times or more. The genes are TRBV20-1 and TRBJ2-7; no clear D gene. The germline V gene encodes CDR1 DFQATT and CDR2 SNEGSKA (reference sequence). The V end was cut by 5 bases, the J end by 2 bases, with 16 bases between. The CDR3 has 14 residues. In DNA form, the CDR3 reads TGCAGTGCTCGGAACAGCTTTAGAGCCTACGAGCAGTACTTC. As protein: CSARNSFRAYEQYF.

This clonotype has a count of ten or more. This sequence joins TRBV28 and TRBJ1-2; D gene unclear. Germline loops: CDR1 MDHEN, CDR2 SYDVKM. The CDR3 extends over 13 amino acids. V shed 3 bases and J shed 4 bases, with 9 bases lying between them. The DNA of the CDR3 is TGTGCCAGCAGTTTCGGGCGGACCTATGGCTACACCTTC. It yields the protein CASSFGRTYGYTF.

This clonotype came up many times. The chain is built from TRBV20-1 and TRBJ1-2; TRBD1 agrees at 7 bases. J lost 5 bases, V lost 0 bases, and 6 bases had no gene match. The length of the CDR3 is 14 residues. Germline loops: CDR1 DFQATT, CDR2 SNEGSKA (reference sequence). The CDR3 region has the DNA TGCAGTGCTAGAGAAAGGGGGCTAGGGTATGGCTACACCTTC. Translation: CSARERGLGYGYTF.

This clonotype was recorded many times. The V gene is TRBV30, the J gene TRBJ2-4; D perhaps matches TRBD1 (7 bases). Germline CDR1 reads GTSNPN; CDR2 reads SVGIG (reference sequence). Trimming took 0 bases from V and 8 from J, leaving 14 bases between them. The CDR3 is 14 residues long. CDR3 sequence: CAWSVEGGGDIQYF. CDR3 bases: TGTGCCTGGAGTGTTGAAGGGGGCGGGGACATTCAGTACTTC.

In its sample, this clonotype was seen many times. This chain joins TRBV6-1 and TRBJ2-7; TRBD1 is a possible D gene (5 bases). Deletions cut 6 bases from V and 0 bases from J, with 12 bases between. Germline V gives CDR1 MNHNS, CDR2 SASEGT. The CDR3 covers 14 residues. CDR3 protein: CASRTTASSYEQYF. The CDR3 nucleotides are TGTGCCAGCAGGACGACAGCGAGCTCCTACGAGCAGTACTTC.

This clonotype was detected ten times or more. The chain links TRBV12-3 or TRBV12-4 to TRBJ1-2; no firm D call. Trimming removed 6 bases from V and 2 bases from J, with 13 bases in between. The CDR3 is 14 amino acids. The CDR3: CASSRLGPNYGYTF. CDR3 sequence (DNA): TGTGCCAGCAGCCGCCTAGGGCCCAACTATGGCTACACCTTC.

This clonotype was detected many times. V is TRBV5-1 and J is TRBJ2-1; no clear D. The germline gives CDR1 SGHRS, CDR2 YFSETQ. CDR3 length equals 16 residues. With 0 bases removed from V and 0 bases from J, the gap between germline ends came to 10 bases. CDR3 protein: CASSLEARSSYNEQFF. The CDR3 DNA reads TGCGCCAGCAGCTTGGAGGCTAGGAGCTCCTACAATGAGCAGTTCTTC.

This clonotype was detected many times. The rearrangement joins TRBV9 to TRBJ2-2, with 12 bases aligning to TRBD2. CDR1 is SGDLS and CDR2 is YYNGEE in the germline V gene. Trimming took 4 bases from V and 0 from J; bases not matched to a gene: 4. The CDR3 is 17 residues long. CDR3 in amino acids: CASSSRLAGANTGELFF. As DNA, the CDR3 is TGTGCCAGCAGCTCAAGACTAGCGGGAGCGAACACCGGGGAGCTGTTTTTT.

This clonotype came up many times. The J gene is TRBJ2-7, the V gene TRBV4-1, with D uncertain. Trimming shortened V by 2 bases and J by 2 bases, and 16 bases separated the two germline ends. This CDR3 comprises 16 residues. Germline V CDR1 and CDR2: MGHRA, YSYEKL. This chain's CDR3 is CASSQTMTGPTYEQYF. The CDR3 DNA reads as TGCGCCAGCAGCCAAACGATGACGGGTCCAACCTACGAGCAGTACTTC.

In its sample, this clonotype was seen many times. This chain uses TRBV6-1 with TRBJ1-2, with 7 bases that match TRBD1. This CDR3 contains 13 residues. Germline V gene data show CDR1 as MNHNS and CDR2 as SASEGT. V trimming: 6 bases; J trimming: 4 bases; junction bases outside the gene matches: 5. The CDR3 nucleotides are TGTGCCAGCAGAAGGGACAGAAGCTATGGCTACACCTTC. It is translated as CASRRDRSYGYTF.

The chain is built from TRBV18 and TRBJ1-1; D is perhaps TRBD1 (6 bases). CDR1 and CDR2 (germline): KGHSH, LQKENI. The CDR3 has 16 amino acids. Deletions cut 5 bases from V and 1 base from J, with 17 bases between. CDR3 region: CASSTIGAGANTEAFF. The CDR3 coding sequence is TGTGCCAGCTCAACCATCGGGGCAGGGGCGAACACTGAAGCTTTCTTT.

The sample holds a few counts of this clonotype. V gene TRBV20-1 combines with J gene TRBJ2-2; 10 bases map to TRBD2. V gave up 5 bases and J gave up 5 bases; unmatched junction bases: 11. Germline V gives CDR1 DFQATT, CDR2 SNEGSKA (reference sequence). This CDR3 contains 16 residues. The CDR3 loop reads CSAYRRLAGATGELFF. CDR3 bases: TGCAGTGCTTACCGGAGGCTAGCGGGAGCTACCGGGGAGCTGTTTTTT.

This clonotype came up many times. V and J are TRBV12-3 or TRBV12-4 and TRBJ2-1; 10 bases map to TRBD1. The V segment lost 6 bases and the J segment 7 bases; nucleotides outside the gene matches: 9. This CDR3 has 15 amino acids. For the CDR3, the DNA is TGTGCCAGCAGGGGGACAGGGGTGTTGGGTAATGAGCAGTTCTTC. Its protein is CASRGTGVLGNEQFF.

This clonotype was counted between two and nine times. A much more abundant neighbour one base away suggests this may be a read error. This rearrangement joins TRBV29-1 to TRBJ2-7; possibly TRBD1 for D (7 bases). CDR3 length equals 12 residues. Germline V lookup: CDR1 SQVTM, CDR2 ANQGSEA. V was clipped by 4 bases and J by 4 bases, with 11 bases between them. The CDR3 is CSVAGGPYEQYF. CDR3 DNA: TGCAGCGTTGCAGGGGGGCCGTACGAGCAGTACTTC.

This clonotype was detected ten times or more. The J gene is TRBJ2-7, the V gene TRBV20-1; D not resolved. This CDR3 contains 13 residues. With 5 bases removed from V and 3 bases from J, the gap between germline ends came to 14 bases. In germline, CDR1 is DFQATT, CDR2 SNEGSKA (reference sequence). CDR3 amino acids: CSAGVPGNYEQYF. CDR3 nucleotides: TGCAGTGCTGGGGTCCCTGGCAACTACGAGCAGTACTTC.

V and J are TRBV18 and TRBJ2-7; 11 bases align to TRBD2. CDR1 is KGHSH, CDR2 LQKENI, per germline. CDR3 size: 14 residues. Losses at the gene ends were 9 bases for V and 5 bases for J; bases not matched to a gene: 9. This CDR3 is CASFLSGRAHEQYF. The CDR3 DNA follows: TGTGCCAGTTTCCTTAGCGGGAGGGCCCACGAGCAGTACTTC.

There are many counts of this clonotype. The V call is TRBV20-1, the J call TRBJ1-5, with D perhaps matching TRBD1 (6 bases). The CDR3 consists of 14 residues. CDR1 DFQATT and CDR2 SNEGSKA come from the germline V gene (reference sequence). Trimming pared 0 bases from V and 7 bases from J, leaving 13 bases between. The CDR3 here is CSAREGTSLQPQHF. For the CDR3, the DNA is TGCAGTGCTAGAGAAGGGACATCCCTGCAGCCCCAGCATTTT.

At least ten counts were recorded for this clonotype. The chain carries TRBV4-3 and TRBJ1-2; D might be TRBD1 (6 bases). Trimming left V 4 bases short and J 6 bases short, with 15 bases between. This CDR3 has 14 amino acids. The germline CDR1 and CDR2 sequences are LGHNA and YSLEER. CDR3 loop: CASSRAAGGDGYTF. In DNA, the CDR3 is TGCGCCAGCAGCCGAGCGGCGGGGGGCGATGGCTACACCTTC.

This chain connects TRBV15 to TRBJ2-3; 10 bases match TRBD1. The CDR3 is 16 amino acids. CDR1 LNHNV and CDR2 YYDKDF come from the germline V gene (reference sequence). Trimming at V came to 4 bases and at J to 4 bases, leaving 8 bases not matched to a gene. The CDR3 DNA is TGTGCCACCAGCAAGCGACAGGGGGCTATCGCAGATACGCAGTATTTT. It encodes CATSKRQGAIADTQYF.

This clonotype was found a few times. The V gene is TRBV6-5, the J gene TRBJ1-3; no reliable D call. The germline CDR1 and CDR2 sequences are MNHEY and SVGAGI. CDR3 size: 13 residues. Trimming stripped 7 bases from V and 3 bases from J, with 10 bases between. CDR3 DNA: TGTGCCAGCACGAGAGGGAATGGAAACACCATATATTTT. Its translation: CASTRGNGNTIYF.

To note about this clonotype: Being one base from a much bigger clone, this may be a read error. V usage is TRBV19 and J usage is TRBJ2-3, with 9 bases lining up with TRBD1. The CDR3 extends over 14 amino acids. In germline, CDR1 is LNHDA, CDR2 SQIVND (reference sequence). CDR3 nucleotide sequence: TGTGCCAGTCAGGACAGGGGTCGTGCAGATACGCGGTATTTT. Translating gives CASQDRGRADTRYF.

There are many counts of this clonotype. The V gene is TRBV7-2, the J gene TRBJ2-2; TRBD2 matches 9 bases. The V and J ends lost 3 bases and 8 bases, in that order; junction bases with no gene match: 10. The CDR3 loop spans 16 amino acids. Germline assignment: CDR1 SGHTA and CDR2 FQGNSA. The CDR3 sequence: CASSFRLAARAGELFF. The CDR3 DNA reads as TGTGCCAGCAGCTTTAGACTAGCGGCCCGGGCTGGGGAGCTGTTTTTT.